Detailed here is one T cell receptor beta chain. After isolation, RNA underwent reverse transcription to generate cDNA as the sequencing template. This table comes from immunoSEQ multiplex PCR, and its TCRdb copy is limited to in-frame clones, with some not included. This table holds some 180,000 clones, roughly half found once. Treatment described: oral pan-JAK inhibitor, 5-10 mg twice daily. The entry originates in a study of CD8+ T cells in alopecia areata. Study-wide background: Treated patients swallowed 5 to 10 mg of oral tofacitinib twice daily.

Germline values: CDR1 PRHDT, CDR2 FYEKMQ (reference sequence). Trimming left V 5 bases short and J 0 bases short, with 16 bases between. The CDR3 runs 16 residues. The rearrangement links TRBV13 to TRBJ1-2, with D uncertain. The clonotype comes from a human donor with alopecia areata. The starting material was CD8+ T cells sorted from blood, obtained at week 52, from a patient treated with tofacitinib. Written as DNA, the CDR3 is TGTGCCAGCAGCCTCCTTGACGAGATTCCTAACTATGGCTACACCTTC. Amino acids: CASSLLDEIPNYGYTF.